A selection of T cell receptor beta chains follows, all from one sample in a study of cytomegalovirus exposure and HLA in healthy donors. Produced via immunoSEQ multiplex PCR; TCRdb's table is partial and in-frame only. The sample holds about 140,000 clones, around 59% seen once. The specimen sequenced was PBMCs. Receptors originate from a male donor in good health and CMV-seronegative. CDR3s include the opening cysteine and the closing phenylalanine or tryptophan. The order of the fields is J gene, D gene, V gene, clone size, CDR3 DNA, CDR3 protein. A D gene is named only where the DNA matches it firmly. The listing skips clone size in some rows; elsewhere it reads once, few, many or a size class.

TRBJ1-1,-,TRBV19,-,TGTGCCAGTAGTATAGACCCGGGCACTGAAGCTTTCTTT,CASSIDPGTEAFF
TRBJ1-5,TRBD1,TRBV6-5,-,TGTGCCAGCGCAAGACAGGGGGGGCAGCCCCAGCATTTT,CASARQGGQPQHF
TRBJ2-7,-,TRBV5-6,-,TGTGCCAGCAGCTTGATCTTCTCCGAGCAGTACTTC,CASSLIFSEQYF
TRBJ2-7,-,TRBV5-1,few,TGCGCCAGTCAAACGACAGGTACCTACGAGCAGTACTTC,CASQTTGTYEQYF
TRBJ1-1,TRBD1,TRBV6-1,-,TGTGCCAGCAGCGTAGTAACAGGGGTACCCACTGAAGCTTTCTTT,CASSVVTGVPTEAFF
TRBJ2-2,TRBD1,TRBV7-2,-,TGTGCCAGCAGCCCTGACAGGGCGAACACCGGGGAGCTGTTTTTT,CASSPDRANTGELFF
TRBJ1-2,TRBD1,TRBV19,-,TGTGCCAGTGGTACCACAGGGGGGGATGGCTACACCTTC,CASGTTGGDGYTF
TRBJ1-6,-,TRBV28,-,TGTGCCAGCAGTTTCCAGAATTCACCCCTCCACTTT,CASSFQNSPLHF
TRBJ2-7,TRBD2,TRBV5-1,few,TGCGCCAGCAGCCCAACAGGGGCGGGGGGGCCTAACGAGCAGTACTTC,CASSPTGAGGPNEQYF
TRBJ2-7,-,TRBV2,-,TGTGCCAGCAGCCCCAGCCCCGGGGGGCGGTGCGAGCAGTACTTC,CASSPSPGGRCEQYF
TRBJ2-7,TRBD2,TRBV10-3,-,TGTGCCATCCGAAGCGGGGGGGCAGCCTACGAGCAGTACTTC,CAIRSGGAAYEQYF
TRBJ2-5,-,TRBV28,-,TGTGCCAGCAGTTTAGACAGGAGCGTCGAGACCCAGTACTTC,CASSLDRSVETQYF
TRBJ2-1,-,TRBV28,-,TGTGCCAGCAGGCCCCCAGGGGCAGGGAACAATGAGCAGTTCTTC,CASRPPGAGNNEQFF
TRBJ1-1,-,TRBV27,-,TGTGCCAGCAGTTTATCGAGGGCGGGTAGGGACACTGAAGCTTTCTTT,CASSLSRAGRDTEAFF
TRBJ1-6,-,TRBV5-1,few,TGCGCCAGCAGCTTGGGACACGGGGATTCACCCCTCCACTTT,CASSLGHGDSPLHF
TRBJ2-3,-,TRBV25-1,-,TGTGCCAGCAGTCAAATAGCGGTAGATACGCAGTATTTT,CASSQIAVDTQYF
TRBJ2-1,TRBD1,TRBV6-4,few,TGTGCCAGCAGTGATACCGACAGGGGCTCCTACAATGAGCAGTTCTTC,CASSDTDRGSYNEQFF
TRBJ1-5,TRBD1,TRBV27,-,TGTGCCAGCAGACCAACAGGGGGATACAATCAGCCCCAGCATTTT,CASRPTGGYNQPQHF
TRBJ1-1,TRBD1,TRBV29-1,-,TGCAGCGGACGGACAGGGGACACTGAAGCTTTCTTT,CSGRTGDTEAFF
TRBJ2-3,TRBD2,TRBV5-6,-,TGTGCCAGCAGCTCTCGGCGGGGGGCAGTTGATACGCAGTATTTT,CASSSRRGAVDTQYF
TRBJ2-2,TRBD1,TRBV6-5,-,TGTGCCAGCAAAAAGGACAGGGCGAACACCGGGGAGCTGTTTTTT,CASKKDRANTGELFF
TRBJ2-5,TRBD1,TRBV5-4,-,TGTGCCAGCAGCTTGGCCGGGACAGGGGGCGCCCTGTTAGAGACCCAGTACTTC,CASSLAGTGGALLETQYF
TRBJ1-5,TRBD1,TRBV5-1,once,TGCGCCAGCAGCCCCGAGGGACAGTTCAATCAGCCCCAGCATTTT,CASSPEGQFNQPQHF
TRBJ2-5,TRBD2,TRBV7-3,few,TGTGCCAGCAGCTTTGCGGGGGGGAGAGGAGAGCAGTACTTC,CASSFAGGRGEQYF
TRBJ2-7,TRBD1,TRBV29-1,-,TGCAGCGTTGAGGACAGGGGGGACACCTACGAGCAGTACTTC,CSVEDRGDTYEQYF